What follows is one TCR beta chain and its context. Its antigen is unknown. Base-call qualities are not available, and no considerably larger clone is one nucleotide away. The data stem from a study of blood T cell repertoires in COVID-19 (dated by TCRdb to the early 2020s). In terms of the full investigation: Samples covering the acute and convalescent phases of COVID-19 were provided by collaborators in the United States, Italy and Spain. The repertoires were released in a freely available public database meant as a resource for research on the immune response to SARS-CoV-2. Sample metadata almost always included a de-identified subject ID, COVID-19 status, age in years and sex. Subjects who had been exposed to COVID-19, were actively infected with it, or had recovered from it provided the deeply sampled blood TCRbeta repertoires that made up the dataset. The material from the prospective study consisted of cDNA or gDNA derived from T cells, B-cell-depleted T cells, or PBMCs. The samples were drawn from two sources: the first 160 participants of the ongoing ImmuneRACE study, and 950 to 1,500 subjects contributed by 6 global collaborators. Where HLA class I and class II types were available, the types were taken from metadata supplied by the sample provider, not from assay-based typing. Paper-wide results and their limitations: Clinical and demographic metadata were provided uncurated, with the amount varying by source and participant.

Counted from cysteine to phenylalanine, this CDR3 has 13 amino acids. Of all the DNA, just the CDR3 is kept, 39 bases in frame from base 1. The germline V gene (reference sequence) specifies MNHEY as CDR1 and SMNVEV as CDR2. Trimming at the junction amounts to 5 bases on V and 2 bases on J, and the germline ends lie 10 bases apart. A second Seattle source provided samples from volunteer blood donors who had recovered from COVID-19. Whole blood was collected in K2EDTA tubes by collaborating institutions according to the institutions' own protocols. Collaborator samples were shipped for TCRbeta analysis as frozen whole blood, isolated PBMCs, or DNA extracted from either sample type. The immunoSEQ Assay, a bias-controlled multiplex PCR, was used to amplify TCRbeta CDR3 regions from genomic DNA. The paper's processing steps were these. The number of nucleated cells in each sample was estimated from the amplification of reference gene primers within the assay. Sequence reads were collapsed and filtered to measure the absolute abundance of every unique TCRbeta CDR3 rearrangement. For each sample, productive Simpson clonality was calculated as the square root of Simpson's diversity index over productive rearrangements. Not all clones reach the TCRdb copy of this immuneACCESS table, which keeps in-frame sequences only. Checked studies attribute under half of the gap to unresolved V genes and leave the rest unexplained. The DNA was the basis for D and trimming; V, J and clone size are from that table. The sample table holds under 350,000 clones, of which approximately 83% were seen once. The top ten clones comprise around 10% of the sample.

This sequence originates from a woman in her fifties or sixties who had recovered from COVID-19. Sequencing input: peripheral blood. The chain employs TRBV27 and TRBJ2-7; matching of 5 bases hints at TRBD2 as the D gene. The CDR3 corresponds to CASSLGKAYEQYF. The DNA is as follows: TGTGCCAGCAGTCTCGGGAAGGCCTACGAGCAGTACTTC.